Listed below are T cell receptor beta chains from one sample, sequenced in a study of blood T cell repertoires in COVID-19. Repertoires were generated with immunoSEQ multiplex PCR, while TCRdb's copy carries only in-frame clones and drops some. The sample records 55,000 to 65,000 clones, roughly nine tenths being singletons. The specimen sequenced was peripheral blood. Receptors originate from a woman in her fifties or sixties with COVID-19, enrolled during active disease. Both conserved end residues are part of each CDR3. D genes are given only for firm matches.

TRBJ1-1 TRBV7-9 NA TGTGCCAGCAGCCGCGGGTTGAACACTGAAGCTTTCTTT CASSRGLNTEAFF
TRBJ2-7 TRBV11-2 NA TGTGCCAGCAGCTTCGCCGACAACGAGCAGTACTTC CASSFADNEQYF
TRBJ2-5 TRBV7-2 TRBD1 TGTGCCAGCAGCTCTACAGGGGTGACCCAGTACTTC CASSSTGVTQYF
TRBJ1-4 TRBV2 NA TGTGCCAGCAGCGACGCGACAGTTGAAAAACTGTTTTTT CASSDATVEKLFF
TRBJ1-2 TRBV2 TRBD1 TGTGCCAGCAAACGGGACAGCCAAATCCACTATGGCTACACCTTC CASKRDSQIHYGYTF
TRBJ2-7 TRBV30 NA TGTGCCTGGAGTCCCACAGGGTTAAGCTCCTACGAGCAGTACTTC CAWSPTGLSSYEQYF
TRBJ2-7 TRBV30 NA TGTGCCTGGAGCTCGGGCCAGGGAAGGTACGAGCAGTACTTC CAWSSGQGRYEQYF
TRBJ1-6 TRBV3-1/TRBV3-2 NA TGTGCCAGCAGCCAAGCTAGTTCACCCCTCCACTTT CASSQASSPLHF
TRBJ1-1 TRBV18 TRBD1 TGTGCCAGCTCACTTCAGGGACAGGGGCTGAACACTGAAGCTTTCTTT CASSLQGQGLNTEAFF
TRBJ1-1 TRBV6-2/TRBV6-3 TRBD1 TGTGCCAGCAGTAACCGACAGGGGGCGGCTGAAGCTTTCTTT CASSNRQGAAEAFF